This T cell receptor (beta chain) is from a study of vaccination and CD4 T cells after COVID-19. Whole-study context: Between diagnosis and the drawing of post-COVID samples lay a median around 98 days (range 35 to 161). Overlapping spike peptides served as the stimulus for the cells. These peptides came from SARS-CoV-2 and from the common cold coronaviruses HCoV-NL63, HCoV-OC43 and HCoV-229E. Study-wide points: A relatively small number of convalescent patients were studied, and no early post-infection timepoints were included.

Once obtained from cultured CD4+ T cells, the DNA was sequenced using the Oncomine TCR Beta short-read assay. DNA came from CD4+ T cells after culture. MiXCR, applied by TCRdb to the PCR reads, yields one record per CDR3 protein. This table holds about 3,600 distinct CDR3 sequences, 20% to 25% found once. Treatment: approximately 9-day PBMC culture with coronavirus spike peptide pools or control peptides (ViraFEST assay). These CD4+ T cells came from an unexposed donor, sampled before the COVID-19 pandemic (2011-2018). This clonotype has only a few counts. No antigen is known for it. The J segment lost 1 base and the V segment lost 4 bases, leaving 7 bases of the junction unmatched. The length of the CDR3 is 16 residues. Germline-derived CDR1 and CDR2 are MGHRA and YSYEKL.

This chain connects TRBV4-1 to TRBJ2-3, with TRBD2 matching 8 bases. The sequencing sample was made of CD4+ T cells from blood, cultured in vitro. The sequence derives from a human donor in good health. CDR3 DNA sequence: TGCGCCAGCAGCCCCCGGGGAGCGGGGGGCACAGATACGCAGTATTTT. Translating it yields CASSPRGAGGTDTQYF.